A selection of T cell receptor beta chains follows, all from one sample in a study of control samples from healthy donors and cancer patients. Sequenced by immunoSEQ multiplex PCR; TCRdb stores in-frame clones only, minus some. The sample shows 55,000 to 90,000 clones, nearly 85% of them seen only once. The sample taken for sequencing was blood. The source of these receptors is a man between 50 and 59 years old in good health. The CDR3 runs from the conserved cysteine through the conserved F or W. A D gene is named only where the DNA matches it firmly. The size field is filled for only some rows; it gives once, few, many or a size class.

d_call: .
j_call: TRBJ1-2
v_call: TRBV7-9
clone_size: .
cdr3_nt: TGTGCCAGCAGCTTAGGGGGTTCGTCTGGCTACACCTTC
cdr3_aa: CASSLGGSSGYTF

d_call: TRBD1
j_call: TRBJ1-1
v_call: TRBV5-1
clone_size: .
cdr3_nt: TGCGCCAGCAGCCTAACAGGACAGGGGAGGACTGAAGCTTTCTTT
cdr3_aa: CASSLTGQGRTEAFF

d_call: .
j_call: TRBJ2-7
v_call: TRBV19
clone_size: .
cdr3_nt: TGTGCCAGTAGTATACTACAGGGCTACGAGCAGTACTTC
cdr3_aa: CASSILQGYEQYF

d_call: TRBD2
j_call: TRBJ2-3
v_call: TRBV9
clone_size: .
cdr3_nt: TGTGCCAGCAGCGCCCGACTAGCGGGAGGGGGACGCACAGATACGCAGTATTTT
cdr3_aa: CASSARLAGGGRTDTQYF

d_call: .
j_call: TRBJ1-2
v_call: TRBV11-2
clone_size: .
cdr3_nt: TGTGCCAGCAGCTTAGTCGGTGACAGGTCCGGTGGCTACACCTTC
cdr3_aa: CASSLVGDRSGGYTF

d_call: TRBD2
j_call: TRBJ2-1
v_call: TRBV27
clone_size: .
cdr3_nt: TGTGCCAGCAGTTGGGGACTAGCGGTTATCGGTGAGCAGTTCTTC
cdr3_aa: CASSWGLAVIGEQFF

d_call: TRBD1
j_call: TRBJ1-6
v_call: TRBV7-2
clone_size: .
cdr3_nt: TGTGCCAGCAGCCCGGACAGGAAGGTTTCACCCCTCCACTTT
cdr3_aa: CASSPDRKVSPLHF

d_call: TRBD1
j_call: TRBJ1-4
v_call: TRBV5-5
clone_size: .
cdr3_nt: TGTGCCAGCAGATCGACAGGGGCAACTAATGAAAAACTGTTTTTT
cdr3_aa: CASRSTGATNEKLFF

d_call: TRBD1
j_call: TRBJ2-5
v_call: TRBV5-5
clone_size: .
cdr3_nt: TGTGCCAGCAGCTTGAGGGGGACAGGTAACCAAGAGACCCAGTACTTC
cdr3_aa: CASSLRGTGNQETQYF

d_call: .
j_call: TRBJ2-1
v_call: TRBV25-1
clone_size: .
cdr3_nt: TGTGCCAGCAGTCGCCCCCCGTGGTCCTCCGTGGACAATGAGCAGTTCTTC
cdr3_aa: CASSRPPWSSVDNEQFF

d_call: .
j_call: TRBJ1-2
v_call: TRBV6-5
clone_size: few
cdr3_nt: TGTGCCAGCAGTTACAAGGGCGGCTACACCTTC
cdr3_aa: CASSYKGGYTF

d_call: .
j_call: TRBJ1-3
v_call: TRBV30
clone_size: .
cdr3_nt: TGTGCCTGGAGTGTGGGGGGCGGTGGAAACACCATATATTTT
cdr3_aa: CAWSVGGGGNTIYF

d_call: .
j_call: TRBJ1-2
v_call: TRBV18
clone_size: .
cdr3_nt: TGTGCCAGCTCAAAACAAAGGGGGGAGGATGGCTACACCTTC
cdr3_aa: CASSKQRGEDGYTF

d_call: .
j_call: TRBJ1-1
v_call: TRBV30
clone_size: few
cdr3_nt: TGTGCCTGGAGCTTTGTCGCAGGCGCTGAAGCTTTCTTT
cdr3_aa: CAWSFVAGAEAFF

d_call: TRBD2
j_call: TRBJ2-7
v_call: TRBV19
clone_size: .
cdr3_nt: TGTGCCAGTATTGGGACTAGCGGTTCGGCATCCTACGAGCAGTACTTC
cdr3_aa: CASIGTSGSASYEQYF

d_call: TRBD1
j_call: TRBJ1-6
v_call: TRBV19
clone_size: .
cdr3_nt: TGTGCCAGTAGTCTGGGACAGTTAAATTCACCCCTCCACTTT
cdr3_aa: CASSLGQLNSPLHF

d_call: TRBD1
j_call: TRBJ1-5
v_call: TRBV5-5
clone_size: .
cdr3_nt: TGTGCCAGCAGTCGAATTACCGGACAGGGAGAACAGCCCCAGCATTTT
cdr3_aa: CASSRITGQGEQPQHF